Here is one T cell receptor beta chain with its context. Its antigen has not been determined. No much larger clone is present one base from it, and per-base qualities are unavailable. The data are from a study of shared clonotypes between healthy human individuals (dated by TCRdb to the early 2020s). For the wider study: A couple of women and a few men aged 18 to 49 years were included in the cohort. Blood TCR repertoires of a handful of healthy adults were deeply sequenced to estimate repertoire size and the extent of clonotype sharing between individuals. Per donor, three plates each were used for CD4 naive and CD4 memory, two for CD8 naive, and one for CD8 memory. To increase sequencing depth and limit assay-specific biases, different laboratories used diverse techniques to prepare libraries and sequence TCR repertoires. Between about 0.85 and 10 billion PBMCs per donor were obtained by leukapheresis.

Donors were healthy HIV-negative adults with no recently reported acute infections or vaccinations. Only Caucasian adults living in Nashville, Tennessee, USA were represented among the donors. CD4+ T cells were enriched by magnetic negative selection; naive cells were then positively selected on CD45RA, and the negative fraction formed the memory subset. After blood collection by leukapheresis, PBMCs were isolated using Ficoll-Histopaque density gradient centrifugation and then cryopreserved in the vapor phase of liquid nitrogen. Analytical flow cytometry was used to check the purity and quantity of every magnetically sorted T cell population. Genomic DNA was isolated from each sorted fraction and quantified by UV absorbance on a Nanodrop 2000c. What the research found in general, with its limitations: Pairwise subsampling indicated that sequencing depth was expected to affect the degree of clonotype sharing among donors. Only blood was sampled, and tissue TCR repertoires likely differ from those in blood. Compared with non-shared clonotypes, clonotypes shared by all four sorted-subset donors had higher generation probabilities. When four donors were compared, the shared fraction of clonotypes was about 5.5% for naive CD4, roughly 3.4% for naive CD8, 2% to 2.5% for memory CD4, and under 0.5% for memory CD8. Incomplete sequencing was indicated by rarefaction of sorted-subset datasets, despite the large sequencing depth. Because the study included only a small number of donors, the genetic and exposure-history diversity represented was limited. Larger estimated clonotype richness was generally found for naive subsets than for memory subsets.

TCR CDR3 regions were amplified from genomic DNA by multiplex PCR using the deep immunoSEQ assay. Extracted genomic DNA from each cell subset was distributed evenly across all wells of several immunoSEQ 96-well plates, and each plate was treated as a replicate. For sorted subsets, each replicate PCR was loaded with about 0.2 ug genomic DNA, equivalent to 30,000 to 35,000 T cell genomes. The purified libraries were quantified using a Qubit 3.0 fluorometer, sized with a Bioanalyzer 2100, and then quantified again using the KAPA Library Quantification kit. A separate single-read 150-cycle Illumina NextSeq 550 flow cell was used to sequence each immunoSEQ 96-well plate. Turning to the authors' computational methods: The immunoSEQ output contained only junctional sequences without quality scores, so filtering could not match that applied to full-length reads. To assign V/J genes and CDR3, sequences were annotated against IMGT germline references using PyIR, a Python wrapper for IgBLAST v1.9. Reads were filtered out if the reads had weak V/J assignments (E-value above 1e-6), no CDR3, stop codons, out-of-frame junctions, or ambiguous translated residues. V3J clonotypes were defined as sequences sharing the same inferred V gene, J gene, and CDR3 amino acid sequence. The percentage overlap between two repertoires was calculated by dividing the number of shared unique clonotypes by the size of the smaller repertoire. Repertoire richness was assessed with RTK rarefaction, the Chao1 estimator, and Recon v2.1 estimates of unobserved clonotypes. For all TCRbeta clonotypes obtained by the gDNA method from a few donors, generation probabilities were computed with OLGA. Imported from immuneACCESS, the table was reduced by TCRdb to in-frame sequences with V and J called. These copies leave out some clones; in studies compared against another copy, an unresolved V gene accounts for under half, and the cause of the remainder is not known. The DNA gave D and trimming, while V, J and clone size come from that table. The sample contains some 2 million clones, 90% to 95% of them found a single time. The ten biggest clones cover 0.1% to 0.15% of the sample.

The sequencing sample was made of naive CD4+ T cells sorted from blood. What the cell subset or site label conveys for this sample: CD45RA+ positively selected. The origin of this receptor is a man between 18 and 35 years old in good health.

The CDR3 corresponds to CASSPHEASGGTIYF. The DNA reads TGTGCCAGCAGCCCCCACGAGGCATCTGGGGGCACCATATATTTT. The receptor chain draws on TRBV9 and TRBJ1-3; perhaps TRBD1 is the D gene, with 5 bases matching. The CDR3 measures 15 amino acids from cysteine to phenylalanine. Only the CDR3 part of the read is kept: 45 bases, read in frame from the first base. From a lookup of the germline V gene, CDR1 and CDR2 are SGDLS and YYNGEE. The junction carries 20 bases between V and J, which are trimmed by 4 bases and 9 bases respectively.